One TCR beta chain is described in this entry. What it binds is unknown. The junction had 9 bases not matched to a gene; V was cut back by 8 bases and J by 5 bases. The V gene's germline CDR1 is ENHRY and CDR2 SYGVKD. The CDR3 loop spans 14 amino acids. The source of the sample is a study of cytomegalovirus exposure and HLA in healthy donors. Study details: An earlier analysis identified 95 million to 120 million unique TCR beta sequences in approximately 190 million T cells.

Amplification used 60 Vbeta primers and 13 Jbeta primers. The protocol was immunoSEQ multiplex PCR, while the TCRdb copy is restricted to in-frame clones and leaves out a portion. This sample has 200,000 to 250,000 clones; about three quarters occur once, and the top ten carry roughly a sixth. Overall study results and limits: A later analysis showed TCR association rates differing by HLA locus, peaking at DRB1 and lowest at HLA-C. Presence/absence analysis assumed near-uniform sequencing depth across donors. In a later analysis, around 18,000 TCR beta sequences were associated with HLA alleles at 0.05 false discovery rate.

This sequence originates from a man aged 40-55 years in good health and CMV-seronegative. The chain joins TRBV10-3 to TRBJ1-1; TRBD1 aligns across 9 bases. The material sequenced was PBMCs. As DNA, the CDR3 is TGTGCCATCGGGATACAGGGGGCTGGGACTGAAGCTTTCTTT. The encoded protein is CAIGIQGAGTEAFF.